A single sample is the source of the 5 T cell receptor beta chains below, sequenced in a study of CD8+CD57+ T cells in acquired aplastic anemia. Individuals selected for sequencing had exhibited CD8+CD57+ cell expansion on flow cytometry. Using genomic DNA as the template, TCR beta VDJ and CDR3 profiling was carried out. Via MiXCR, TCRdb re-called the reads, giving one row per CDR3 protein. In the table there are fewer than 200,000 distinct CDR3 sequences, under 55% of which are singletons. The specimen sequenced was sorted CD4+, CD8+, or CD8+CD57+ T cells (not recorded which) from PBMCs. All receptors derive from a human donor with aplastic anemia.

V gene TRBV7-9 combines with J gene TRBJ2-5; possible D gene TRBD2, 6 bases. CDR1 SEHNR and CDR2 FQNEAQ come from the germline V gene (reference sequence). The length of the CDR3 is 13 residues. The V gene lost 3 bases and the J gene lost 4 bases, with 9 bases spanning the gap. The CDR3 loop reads CASSLAGTETQYF. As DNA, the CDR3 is TGTGCCAGCAGCTTGGCGGGGACAGAGACCCAGTACTTC.

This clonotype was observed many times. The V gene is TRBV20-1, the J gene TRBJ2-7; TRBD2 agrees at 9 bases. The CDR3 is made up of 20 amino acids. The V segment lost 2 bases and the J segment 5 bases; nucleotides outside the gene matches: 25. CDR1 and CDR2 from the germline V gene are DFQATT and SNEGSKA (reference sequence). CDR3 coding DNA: TGCAGTGCTAGACCACCCCACGGGGGCGGGGGGGTGCGAGGCGTCAACGAGCAGTACTTC. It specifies CSARPPHGGGGVRGVNEQYF.

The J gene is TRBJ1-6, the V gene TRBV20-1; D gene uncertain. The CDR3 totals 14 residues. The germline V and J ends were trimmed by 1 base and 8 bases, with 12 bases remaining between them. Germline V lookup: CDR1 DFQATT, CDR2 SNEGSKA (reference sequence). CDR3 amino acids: CSARVPGSDSPLHF. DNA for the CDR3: TGCAGTGCTAGAGTACCCGGCAGTGATTCACCCCTCCACTTT.

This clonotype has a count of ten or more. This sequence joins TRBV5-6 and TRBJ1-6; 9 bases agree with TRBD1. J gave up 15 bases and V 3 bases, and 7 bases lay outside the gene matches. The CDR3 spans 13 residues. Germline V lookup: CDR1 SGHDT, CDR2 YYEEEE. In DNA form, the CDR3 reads TGTGCCAGCAGCTCTGGGACAGGGTATTTCCTCCACTTT. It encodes CASSSGTGYFLHF.

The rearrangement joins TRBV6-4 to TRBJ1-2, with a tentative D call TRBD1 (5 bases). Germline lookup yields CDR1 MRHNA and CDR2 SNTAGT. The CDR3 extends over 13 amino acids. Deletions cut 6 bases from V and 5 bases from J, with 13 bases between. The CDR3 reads CASSGDGAYGYTF. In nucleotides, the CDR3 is TGTGCCAGCAGCGGGGACGGCGCATATGGCTACACCTTC.